This T cell receptor (beta chain) was obtained from a study of Ad26.COV2.S vaccination and SARS-CoV-2 variants. The overall study: Dosing was one shot or two shots 56 days apart. Points from the study as a whole: Whether participants received vaccine or placebo, their non-spike TCR breadth was similar. There was reportedly substantial breadth in spike-specific CD8+ and CD4+ T cell responses after vaccination.

The treatment here: 15 to 20 received Ad26.COV2.S at low or high dose, single or two shots; several received placebo; per-sample allocation not given. Specimen acquisition occurred on day 63 following the initial vaccine or placebo injection. On this clone: The antigen is not known.

The CDR3 totals 11 residues. Trimming left V 6 bases short and J 8 bases short, with 10 bases between. Germline V gene sequence: CDR1 MNHEY, CDR2 SVGAGI. The protocol was immunoSEQ multiplex PCR, while the TCRdb copy is restricted to in-frame clones and leaves out a portion. The sample includes around 340,000 clones, 88% seen only once; the top ten take about 6.4%. The chain recombines TRBV6-5 with TRBJ1-1; D is undetermined. This TCR derives from a person aged 18-65 years who received the Ad26.COV2.S COVID-19 vaccine or a placebo. Sequences were derived from peripheral blood, sampled in a trial of Ad26.COV2.S vaccine versus placebo. CDR3 in amino acids: CASRKTSEAFF. The CDR3 nucleotides read TGTGCCAGCAGGAAAACATCCGAAGCTTTCTTT.